These 28 T cell receptor beta chains share one sample of origin, sequenced in a study of T-cell memory formation after mild COVID-19 listed by TCRdb under 2021. The library was obtained by 5' RACE. For sequencing, an Illumina NovaSeq 6000 was employed. TCRdb reran the public reads through fastp at Q25 and MiXCR, keeping productive beta chains. Entries that share a CDR3 protein sequence are merged under the most common genes and DNA. For this sample there are hundreds of thousands of distinct CDR3 sequences; approximately 18% appear just once. The top ten constitute more than 10% of the sample. Sample: PBMCs or a T cell subset sorted from them (not recorded which). Source of these receptors: an adult woman who had mild COVID-19 (a few samples of this study predate the infection). The sample titles of this study are shuffled in the database, so cell type and time point are left out; the donor was told from shared clones.

The rearrangement links TRBV3-1 to TRBJ1-4; no definite D call. V lost 1 base and J lost 11, with 11 bases in between. Germline loops: CDR1 LGHDT, CDR2 YNNKEL (reference sequence). The CDR3 sequence is 13 residues long. CDR3 sequence: CASSQGLGGKLFF. DNA for the CDR3: TGTGCCAGCAGCCAAGGTCTTGGTGGGAAACTGTTTTTT.

This clonotype was detected only a few times. The chain couples TRBV5-1 to TRBJ2-3, with TRBD2 identical over 9 bases. V trimming: 4 bases; J trimming: 3 bases; junction bases outside the gene matches: 9. Germline CDR1 SGHRS, CDR2 YFSETQ. The CDR3 has 16 residues. CDR3 in DNA: TGCGCCAGCAGCGCGATCGGGACTAGCAGGACAGATACGCAGTATTTT. Translated, it gives CASSAIGTSRTDTQYF.

The gene calls are TRBV30 and TRBJ1-4, with TRBD1 identical over 7 bases. The germline V gene has CDR1 GTSNPN and CDR2 SVGIG (reference sequence). Trimming removed 3 bases from V and 0 bases from J; junction bases left unmatched: 4. The CDR3 is made up of 15 amino acids. The CDR3 reads CAWSGTAATNEKLFF. CDR3 DNA: TGTGCCTGGAGCGGGACAGCCGCAACTAATGAAAAACTGTTTTTT.

This clonotype occurred a few times. Likely a read error: the CDR3 ends without its conserved phenylalanine or tryptophan. Because the CDR3's place on the DNA is in doubt, the DNA is left out and the CDR3 is given as listed by TCRdb. V usage is TRBV15 and J usage is TRBJ1-1; the table's D call of TRBD1 was not tested on the DNA. The CDR3 totals 12 residues, both ends included. Germline lookup yields CDR1 LNHNV and CDR2 YYDKDF (reference sequence). This chain's CDR3 is CATSRVNRGLAL.

A few counts support this clonotype. V and J are TRBV12-3 or TRBV12-4 and TRBJ1-6, with D unresolved. Deletions cut 3 bases from V and 10 bases from J, with 10 bases between. The CDR3 loop spans 13 amino acids. The CDR3 DNA sequence: TGTGCCAGCAGTTTGAAGGACCGCTCACCCCTCCACTTT. This translates into CASSLKDRSPLHF.

The chain has TRBV20-1 and TRBJ1-2, with D possibly being TRBD1 (5 bases). The germline CDR1 and CDR2 sequences are DFQATT and SNEGSKA (reference sequence). CDR3 size: 15 residues. Trimming removed 5 bases from V and 1 base from J, with 17 bases in between. The CDR3 here is CSAPTGGNLNYGYTF. CDR3 nucleotides: TGCAGTGCTCCTACCGGGGGAAATCTTAACTATGGCTACACCTTC.

This clonotype appeared a few times. The gene calls are TRBV2 and TRBJ2-7; no firm D call. Trimming took 6 bases from V and 0 from J, leaving 6 bases between them. The CDR3 runs to 12 residues. From germline, CDR1 is SNHLY and CDR2 FYNNEI. The CDR3 bases are TGTGCCAGCAGGTACTACTCCTACGAGCAGTACTTC. Translated: CASRYYSYEQYF. Filled out from reference TRBV2 and TRBJ2-7, the complete variable domain reads EPEVTQTPSHQVTQMGQEVILRCVPISNHLYFYWYRQILGQKVEFLVSFYNNEISEKSEIFDDQFSVERPDGSNFTLKIRSTKLEDSAMYFCASRYYSYEQYFGPGTRLTVT.

The table lists this clonotype with a few counts. The V gene is TRBV7-2, the J gene TRBJ2-1, with TRBD2 matching 15 bases. The CDR3 sequence is 16 residues long. Germline V gives CDR1 SGHTA, CDR2 FQGNSA. After removal of 4 bases from V and 9 bases from J, the junction contained 7 bases not matched to a gene. The CDR3 sequence: CASSYRTSGRGGEQFF. The CDR3 nucleotides read TGTGCCAGCAGCTACAGGACTAGCGGGAGGGGGGGTGAGCAGTTCTTC.

This clonotype has just a few counts. The J gene is TRBJ2-7, the V gene TRBV15, with 9 bases that match TRBD1. J was trimmed by 2 bases and V by 0 bases; bases with no gene match: 5. Looked up from germline, CDR1 is LNHNV and CDR2 is YYDKDF (reference sequence). The length of the CDR3 is 16 residues. DNA of the CDR3: TGTGCCACCAGCAGAGATCCAGGACAGGGGACCTACGAGCAGTACTTC. Its protein is CATSRDPGQGTYEQYF.

This clonotype appeared many times. The V and J genes are TRBV12-5 and TRBJ2-7; D perhaps matches TRBD2 (6 bases). The germline gives CDR1 LGHNT, CDR2 FRNRAP. This CDR3 spans 13 amino acids. The V and J ends lost 5 bases and 2 bases respectively, with 10 bases between them. The CDR3 nucleotides are TGTGCTAGTGGTCCCGGGAGAACCTACGAGCAGTACTTC. Encoded protein: CASGPGRTYEQYF. Combining the CDR3 with reference TRBV12-5 and TRBJ2-7 gives the whole variable domain DARVTQTPRHKVTEMGQEVTMRCQPILGHNTVFWYRQTMMQGLELLAYFRNRAPLDDSGMPKDRFSAEMPDATLATLKIQPSEPRDSAVYFCASGPGRTYEQYFGPGTRLTVT.

The chain has TRBV18 and TRBJ2-7; D call uncertain. V was clipped by 5 bases and J by 1 base, with 6 bases between them. CDR3 length: 12 amino acids. Germline lookup yields CDR1 KGHSH and CDR2 LQKENI. The DNA for the CDR3 is TGTGCCAGCTCAATGGGATCCTACGAGCAGTACTTC. As protein: CASSMGSYEQYF.

The chain couples TRBV4-1 to TRBJ1-2; D is unclear. CDR1 MGHRA and CDR2 YSYEKL come from the germline V gene. Trimming left V 1 base short and J 7 bases short, with 10 bases between. The CDR3 has 13 residues. The CDR3 is CASSQGLSSGYTF. CDR3 DNA sequence: TGCGCCAGCAGCCAAGGTCTTTCCAGTGGCTACACCTTC.

This clonotype showed up just a few times. The chain is built from TRBV18 and TRBJ2-7, with a possible D match to TRBD1 (6 bases). The ends were cut back, 3 bases at V and 4 bases at J, with 10 bases in the middle. The CDR3 is 13 amino acids. Germline V gene lookup returns CDR1 KGHSH and CDR2 LQKENI. CDR3 sequence reads: CASSPPGEYEQYF. In DNA form, the CDR3 reads TGTGCCAGCTCACCCCCAGGGGAGTACGAGCAGTACTTC.

V gene TRBV5-1 combines with J gene TRBJ2-5; 8 nucleotides line up with TRBD2. The CDR3 runs to 14 residues. V lost 2 bases and J lost 4; bases outside the gene matches: 4. Germline V gives CDR1 SGHRS, CDR2 YFSETQ. Written as DNA, the CDR3 is TGCGCCAGCAGCTTACGGGAGGGCCCAGAGACCCAGTACTTC. Protein: CASSLREGPETQYF.

The J gene is TRBJ2-7, the V gene TRBV18; the match to TRBD2 covers 12 bases. The V gene end was trimmed by 3 bases and the J gene end by 5 bases; junction bases not matched to a gene: 14. Germline CDR1 and CDR2: KGHSH and LQKENI. The CDR3 is 18 residues long. CDR3 nucleotides: TGTGCCAGCTCACCCTTCAGGACTAGCGGGACTGCTAGGGACGAGCAGTACTTC. Amino acid sequence: CASSPFRTSGTARDEQYF.

The V gene is TRBV13, the J gene TRBJ2-3; no clear D gene. Per the germline V gene, CDR1 is PRHDT and CDR2 is FYEKMQ (reference sequence). CDR3 length equals 13 residues. V lost 4 bases, J lost 6 bases, and 11 bases lay in between. This CDR3 reads CASSSDRSDTQYF. The CDR3 region has the DNA TGTGCCAGCAGCTCAGATCGATCGGATACGCAGTATTTT.

This clonotype was counted between two and nine times. This rearrangement joins TRBV28 to TRBJ2-5; D gene unclear. Between the trimmed V and J ends, which lost 3 bases and 1 base, there was a span of 15 bases. Germline V lookup: CDR1 MDHEN, CDR2 SYDVKM. The CDR3 sequence is 16 residues long. CDR3 in DNA: TGTGCCAGCAGTTTCCGGGCAGCCCCCCTCCAAGAGACCCAGTACTTC. It is translated as CASSFRAAPLQETQYF. The complete variable domain, with remaining parts taken from reference TRBV28 and TRBJ2-5, reads DVKVTQSSRYLVKRTGEKVFLECVQDMDHENMFWYRQDPGLGLRLIYFSYDVKMKEKGDIPEGYSVSREKKERFSLILESASTNQTSMYLCASSFRAAPLQETQYFGPGTRLLVL.

This sequence joins TRBV18 and TRBJ2-5; a possible D gene is TRBD1 (5 bases). Trimming removed 2 bases from V and 2 bases from J, with 9 bases in between. The CDR3 is made up of 14 amino acids. Germline V CDR1 and CDR2: KGHSH, LQKENI. Here the CDR3 DNA reads TGTGCCAGCTCACCAGCCCGGACACAAGAGACCCAGTACTTC. It is translated as CASSPARTQETQYF.

The V call is TRBV19, the J call TRBJ2-1, with D uncertain. This CDR3 is built from 16 residues. The germline CDR1 and CDR2 sequences are LNHDA and SQIVND (reference sequence). With 7 bases removed from V and 2 bases from J, the gap between germline ends came to 18 bases. The CDR3 here is CASTLFGRPPYNEQFF. The CDR3 bases are TGTGCCAGTACCCTCTTCGGGCGACCCCCCTACAATGAGCAGTTCTTC.

This clonotype has just a few counts. The chain combines TRBV24-1 with TRBJ2-1; TRBD1 is a possible D gene (6 bases). V gave up 9 bases and J gave up 0 bases, with 11 bases separating them. CDR1 and CDR2 (germline): KGHDR, SFDVKD. The CDR3 is 14 amino acids. The CDR3 bases are TGTGCCACCTCTACAGGGTACTCCTACAATGAGCAGTTCTTC. Translated: CATSTGYSYNEQFF.

In its sample, this clonotype was seen many times. The chain recombines TRBV18 with TRBJ2-5; 10 positions agree with TRBD1. With 5 bases clipped from V and 6 bases from J, the junction kept 12 bases outside the gene matches. Germline lookup yields CDR1 KGHSH and CDR2 LQKENI. The CDR3 covers 16 residues. The CDR3 here is CASSSSMTGGGKTQYF. The CDR3 DNA follows: TGTGCCAGCTCATCATCCATGACAGGGGGCGGAAAGACCCAGTACTTC.

This rearrangement joins TRBV5-1 to TRBJ1-2; D gene unclear. Deletions cut 0 bases from V and 7 bases from J, with 13 bases between. The CDR3 has 14 amino acids. Per the germline V gene, CDR1 is SGHRS and CDR2 is YFSETQ. Written as DNA, the CDR3 is TGCGCCAGCAGCTTGGGCTTAGAGGTCGGTGGCTACACCTTC. Translation gives CASSLGLEVGGYTF.

This clonotype was counted a few times. The chain has TRBV7-2 and TRBJ2-3; TRBD2 might be the D (6 bases). Germline assignment: CDR1 SGHTA and CDR2 FQGNSA. CDR3 length: 16 amino acids. V was shortened by 4 bases and J by 3 bases, with 17 bases between the two germline ends. CDR3 loop: CASSSWGELPTDTQYF. Written as DNA, the CDR3 is TGTGCCAGCAGCTCATGGGGGGAGCTTCCGACAGATACGCAGTATTTT.

The V and J genes are TRBV11-3 and TRBJ2-7; 9 bases are a match to TRBD2. This CDR3 comprises 16 residues. The junction had 15 bases not matched to a gene; V was cut back by 6 bases and J by 6 bases. From germline, CDR1 is SGHNT and CDR2 YENEEA. The CDR3 DNA sequence: TGTGCCAGCAGTCCTGATAGCGGGAGAGGTCTCCCCGAGCAGTACTTC. Encoded protein: CASSPDSGRGLPEQYF.

The CDR3 DNA reads TGCGCCAGCCGGGACCCTTCGTTTGAGACGCAGTATTTT. It codes for CASRDPSFETQYF. This rearrangement joins TRBV5-1 to TRBJ2-3, with D possibly called TRBD1 or TRBD2 (5 bases each). Trimming removed 7 bases at V and 9 bases at J, with 18 bases between. The CDR3 is 13 residues long. The V gene's germline CDR1 is SGHRS and CDR2 YFSETQ. Looking up the rest from reference TRBV5-1 and TRBJ2-3 gives the full variable domain: KAGVTQTPRYLIKTRGQQVTLSCSPISGHRSVSWYQQTPGQGLQFLFEYFSETQRNKGNFPGRFSGRQFSNSRSEMNVSTLELGDSALYLCASRDPSFETQYFGPGTRLTVL.

The chain uses TRBV24-1 and TRBJ2-2, with 7 bases lining up with TRBD2. The CDR3 length is 16 residues. V shed 3 bases, J shed 5 bases, and the junction held 8 bases outside the gene matches. The germline V gene has CDR1 KGHDR and CDR2 SFDVKD. CDR3 residues: CATSDTGGSLTGELFF. The CDR3 DNA reads as TGTGCCACCAGTGATACGGGAGGATCGCTAACCGGGGAGCTGTTTTTT.

The chain carries TRBV9 and TRBJ1-1; D is unclear. Per the germline V gene, CDR1 is SGDLS and CDR2 is YYNGEE. Trimming took off 6 bases at V and 0 bases at J, with 9 bases between the two ends. The CDR3 spans 13 residues. CDR3 sequence reads: CASKSEVNTEAFF. For the CDR3, the DNA is TGTGCCAGCAAGTCCGAAGTGAACACTGAAGCTTTCTTT. The variable domain in full, with the rest retrieved from reference TRBV9 and TRBJ1-1, is DSGVTQTPKHLITATGQRVTLRCSPRSGDLSVYWYQQSLDQGLQFLIQYYNGEERAKGNILERFSAQQFPDLHSELNLSSLELGDSALYFCASKSEVNTEAFFGQGTRLTVV.

The chain links TRBV18 to TRBJ2-3, with a weak D call TRBD2 (7 bases). CDR1 is KGHSH, CDR2 LQKENI, per germline. V was pared by 3 bases and J by 4 bases, with 14 bases between. The CDR3 sequence is 15 residues long. The CDR3 bases are TGTGCCAGCTCACCTATGGGCGGGGGCCCAGATACGCAGTATTTT. It is translated as CASSPMGGGPDTQYF. Full variable domain (missing parts from reference TRBV18 and TRBJ2-3): NAGVMQNPRHLVRRRGQEARLRCSPMKGHSHVYWYRQLPEEGLKFMVYLQKENIIDESGMPKERFSAEFPKEGPSILRIQQVVRGDSAAYFCASSPMGGGPDTQYFGPGTRLTVL.